The 17 T cell receptor beta chains listed next were all sequenced from one sample in a study of T-cell memory formation after mild COVID-19. TCRdb independently ran MiXCR on the 5' RACE reads; one entry per CDR3 protein. Of some 150,000 distinct CDR3 sequences in the sample, 11% to 15% were seen once. Material for sequencing was PBMCs or a T cell subset sorted from them (not recorded which). These receptors were collected from an adult woman who had mild COVID-19 (a few samples of this study predate the infection). Cell type and time point are not known.

This clonotype came up a few times. The chain employs TRBV4-3 and TRBJ2-1; the match to TRBD2 covers 8 bases. The junction had 4 bases not matched to a gene; V was cut back by 4 bases and J by 2 bases. CDR3 length: 15 amino acids. The germline gives CDR1 LGHNA, CDR2 YSLEER. The CDR3 DNA reads TGCGCCAGCAGCCTCCTTAGCGGGGCCTACAATGAGCAGTTCTTC. As protein: CASSLLSGAYNEQFF.

The rearrangement joins TRBV27 to TRBJ1-6; perhaps TRBD1 as D (6 bases). Per germline, CDR1 MNHEY and CDR2 SMNVEV (reference sequence). The CDR3 contains 18 residues. Trimming left V 0 bases short and J 0 bases short, with 12 bases between. DNA for the CDR3: TGTGCCAGCAGTTTATCGAGGGACACCAGCTCCTATAATTCACCCCTCCACTTT. Its protein product is CASSLSRDTSSYNSPLHF.

This clonotype has a handful of counts. This chain uses TRBV6-2 or TRBV6-3 with TRBJ2-1, with 10 positions matching TRBD2. CDR1 is MNHEY, CDR2 SVGEGT, per germline. This CDR3 region has 16 residues. Losses at the gene ends were 6 bases for V and 5 bases for J; bases not matched to a gene: 10. The CDR3 DNA follows: TGTGCCAGCAGATTAACTCTAGCGGGAGTTCACAATGAGCAGTTCTTC. It translates to CASRLTLAGVHNEQFF.

This chain joins TRBV7-2 and TRBJ2-1, with TRBD2 matching over 9 bases. CDR3 length: 18 amino acids. Trimming cost V 4 bases and J 2 bases; bases outside gene matches: 12. The germline V gene encodes CDR1 SGHTA and CDR2 FQGNSA. DNA for the CDR3: TGTGCCAGCAGCTCAGGGGGTACTAGCGGGCCAGCCTACAATGAGCAGTTCTTC. Amino acids: CASSSGGTSGPAYNEQFF.

The chain recombines TRBV24-1 with TRBJ2-1; D ambiguous. The V end lost 1 base, the J end lost 6 bases, and 6 bases lay between the germline ends. This CDR3 has 13 amino acids. CDR1 KGHDR and CDR2 SFDVKD come from the germline V gene. The CDR3 reads CATSDFLVNEQFF. The CDR3 coding sequence is TGTGCCACCAGTGATTTTTTGGTCAATGAGCAGTTCTTC.

This clonotype has more than one count but fewer than ten. V and J are TRBV5-1 and TRBJ1-6, with 9 bases aligning to TRBD1. Trimming removed 0 bases from V and 7 bases from J; junction bases left unmatched: 8. Germline V gene sequence: CDR1 SGHRS, CDR2 YFSETQ. CDR3 size: 17 residues. The CDR3 here is CASSLVTGGLENSPLHF. Here the CDR3 DNA reads TGCGCCAGCAGCTTGGTGACAGGGGGTCTCGAGAATTCACCCCTCCACTTT.

The V call is TRBV6-2 or TRBV6-3, the J call TRBJ1-1; no clear D. Germline values: CDR1 MNHEY, CDR2 SVGEGT. This CDR3 contains 13 residues. V was trimmed by 4 bases and J by 7 bases, leaving 13 bases between them. CDR3 in DNA: TGTGCCAGCAGTTTTTCGGTTCCCAATGAAGCTTTCTTT. The encoded protein is CASSFSVPNEAFF.

V usage is TRBV7-6 and J usage is TRBJ2-7; D unresolved. The CDR3 covers 12 residues. Trimming took off 4 bases at V and 3 bases at J, with 7 bases between the two ends. Looked up from germline, CDR1 is SGHVS and CDR2 is FNYEAQ. The CDR3 protein is CASSSQDYEQYF. The DNA of the CDR3 is TGTGCCAGCAGCTCCCAAGACTACGAGCAGTACTTC.

The chain joins TRBV12-3 or TRBV12-4 to TRBJ2-5; 9 bases agree with TRBD1. V shed 1 base, J shed 4 bases, and the junction held 16 bases outside the gene matches. The length of the CDR3 is 19 residues. The DNA for the CDR3 is TGTGCCAGCAGTTTAGGGATGTTGTTTGGGACAGGGCGAGGAGAGACCCAGTACTTC. It translates to CASSLGMLFGTGRGETQYF.

This clonotype was detected a few times. The rearrangement uses TRBV24-1 and TRBJ2-1; 9 nucleotides align to TRBD2. The CDR3 has 14 residues. V lost 5 bases to trimming and J lost 2 bases; unmatched junction nucleotides: 0. Looked up from germline, CDR1 is KGHDR and CDR2 is SFDVKD. The CDR3 loop reads CATSVAGAYNEQFF. The CDR3 nucleotides are TGTGCCACCAGTGTAGCGGGGGCCTACAATGAGCAGTTCTTC.

In this sample, this clonotype turned up a few times. The genes are TRBV6-5 and TRBJ2-1; possibly TRBD2 for D (6 bases). The CDR3 runs to 18 residues. Germline CDR1 reads MNHEY; CDR2 reads SVGAGI. V was shortened by 0 bases and J by 0 bases, with 15 bases between the two germline ends. CDR3 in DNA: TGTGCCAGCAGTTACTCTCAGAGTCTAGCGACCTCCTACAATGAGCAGTTCTTC. Translated, it gives CASSYSQSLATSYNEQFF.

This clonotype has only a few counts. V and J are TRBV12-3 or TRBV12-4 and TRBJ2-7, with 8 positions matching TRBD1. The ends lost 5 bases at V and 4 bases at J; junction bases unmatched: 10. CDR3 size: 15 residues. The CDR3 DNA reads as TGTGCCAGCAGTGTGGACAGGGCGTCGATGTACGAGCAGTACTTC. The encoded protein is CASSVDRASMYEQYF.

This clonotype occurred a few times. The chain couples TRBV29-1 to TRBJ2-1; no reliable D call. The CDR3 spans 12 residues. The ends were cut back, 3 bases at V and 4 bases at J, with 7 bases in the middle. Germline lookup yields CDR1 SQVTM and CDR2 ANQGSEA. This CDR3 reads CSVDENYNEQFF. The CDR3 bases are TGCAGCGTTGATGAAAATTACAATGAGCAGTTCTTC.

The chain's CDR3 is CAWGPHRGRADTQYF. CDR3 bases: TGTGCCTGGGGGCCTCACAGGGGGCGCGCAGATACGCAGTATTTT. V and J are TRBV30 and TRBJ2-3, with 9 bases identical to TRBD1. Germline trimming cut 5 bases from V and 4 bases from J; bases unmatched to any gene: 10. Germline V gene lookup returns CDR1 GTSNPN and CDR2 SVGIG (reference sequence). This CDR3 region has 15 residues.

This chain joins TRBV9 and TRBJ2-5, with D tentatively TRBD2 (5 bases). The V and J ends lost 6 bases and 4 bases respectively, with 13 bases between them. In germline, CDR1 is SGDLS, CDR2 YYNGEE. This CDR3 is built from 13 residues. For the CDR3, the DNA is TGTGCCAGCACCCCGGCGGGCGGAGAGACCCAGTACTTC. Encoded protein: CASTPAGGETQYF.

This clonotype was detected only a few times. The chain links TRBV27 to TRBJ2-7; D gene unclear. Between the trimmed V and J ends, which lost 5 bases and 2 bases, there was a span of 10 bases. The CDR3 is 13 amino acids. CDR1 MNHEY and CDR2 SMNVEV come from the germline V gene (reference sequence). The CDR3 reads CASSPTAAYEQYF. CDR3 sequence (DNA): TGTGCCAGCAGTCCTACAGCCGCCTACGAGCAGTACTTC.

The V and J genes are TRBV5-6 and TRBJ1-2, with D unclear. Germline loops: CDR1 SGHDT, CDR2 YYEEEE. The V and J ends lost 6 bases and 4 bases respectively, with 16 bases between them. This CDR3 is 14 amino acids long. The CDR3 sequence is CASKVEVFPYGYTF. CDR3 DNA: TGTGCCAGCAAGGTGGAGGTTTTCCCCTATGGCTACACCTTC.